What follows are 27 T cell receptor beta chains derived from one specimen sequenced in a study of blood T cells in healthy people across ages. A second PCR of about 7 to 12 cycles used a sample-barcoded 5' primer and a J-beta primer mix. TCRdb reprocessed the 5' RACE reads with MiXCR, giving one entry per CDR3 protein. Of around 1,000,000 distinct CDR3 sequences listed, 25% are singletons. The data also belong to a second study, concerning T cells of mothers and their children.

The sample consisted of blood. These receptors all stem from a girl aged 2 to 9 in good health.

This clonotype has more than one count but fewer than ten. The chain uses TRBV29-1 and TRBJ1-3; D remains unclear. V lost 4 bases, J lost 0 bases, and 16 bases lay in between. Germline V gene sequence: CDR1 SQVTM, CDR2 ANQGSEA. This CDR3 is built from 16 residues. Here the CDR3 DNA reads TGCAGCGTTGGGGCTCCTGACGGTAACTCTGGAAACACCATATATTTT. Protein sequence: CSVGAPDGNSGNTIYF.

The genes are TRBV20-1 and TRBJ2-3, with D possibly being TRBD2 (6 bases). Trimming removed 0 bases at V and 1 base at J, with 11 bases between. The CDR3 has 15 residues. Germline lookup yields CDR1 DFQATT and CDR2 SNEGSKA (reference sequence). The CDR3 is CSAREAGWGTDTQYF. In DNA, the CDR3 is TGCAGTGCTAGAGAAGCGGGTTGGGGCACAGATACGCAGTATTTT.

This chain joins TRBV6-1 and TRBJ1-2; D call uncertain. The CDR3 is 14 residues long. V lost 2 bases and J lost 6, with 13 bases in between. CDR1 is MNHNS, CDR2 SASEGT, per germline. The CDR3 spells CASSEHGFGDGYTF. In DNA, the CDR3 is TGTGCCAGCAGTGAACATGGGTTTGGCGATGGCTACACCTTC.

This clonotype came up a few times. This chain connects TRBV28 to TRBJ1-2; D possibly corresponds to TRBD1 (5 bases). The germline V gene encodes CDR1 MDHEN and CDR2 SYDVKM. With 3 bases removed from V and 8 bases from J, the gap between germline ends came to 16 bases. CDR3 length: 14 amino acids. The CDR3 DNA reads as TGTGCCAGCAGTTTGTCAGGGCCCCCTAACGGCTACACCTTC. Its translation: CASSLSGPPNGYTF.

The chain combines TRBV18 with TRBJ2-5; a weak D match, TRBD1 (6 bases). With 4 bases removed from V and 1 base from J, the gap between germline ends came to 16 bases. The CDR3 covers 16 residues. Germline V gives CDR1 KGHSH, CDR2 LQKENI. The CDR3 is CASSLRPGHLQETQYF. Written as DNA, the CDR3 is TGTGCCAGCTCACTACGACCGGGACACCTCCAAGAGACCCAGTACTTC.

The chain joins TRBV2 to TRBJ1-2, with a possible D match to TRBD1 (5 bases). Trimming removed 4 bases from V and 2 bases from J, with 11 bases in between. Germline-derived CDR1 and CDR2 are SNHLY and FYNNEI. This CDR3 comprises 14 residues. This chain's CDR3 is CASSAARGNYGYTF. DNA of the CDR3: TGTGCCAGCAGTGCTGCCCGGGGGAACTATGGCTACACCTTC.

This clonotype came up a few times. V is TRBV29-1 and J is TRBJ2-2, with 8 bases fitting TRBD1. Looked up from germline, CDR1 is SQVTM and CDR2 is ANQGSEA. V dropped 4 bases and J dropped 2; count of bases not matched to a gene: 3. This CDR3 spans 14 amino acids. In DNA, the CDR3 is TGCAGCGTTGTCAGGGGGCTCAACACCGGGGAGCTGTTTTTT. Translating gives CSVVRGLNTGELFF.

This clonotype occurred a few times. Mismatch with germline at one junction end may stem from a read error. The chain carries TRBV4-1 and TRBJ2-5; 12 nucleotides agree with TRBD1. The J call is in doubt because the DNA end fits TRBJ2-1 better. The CDR3 runs 16 residues. Per the germline V gene, CDR1 is MGHRA and CDR2 is YSYEKL. DNA for the CDR3: TGCGCCAGCAGCCAGACTCCGGGACAGGGGGCCAATGGGCAGTTCTTC. It specifies CASSQTPGQGANGQFF.

This clonotype has just a few counts. The gene calls are TRBV4-3 and TRBJ2-5; unclear D gene. The CDR3 has 15 amino acids. The V gene's germline CDR1 is LGHNA and CDR2 YSLEER. V was pared by 0 bases and J by 2 bases, with 10 bases between. As DNA, the CDR3 is TGCGCCAGCAGCCAAGATTCCGACCAACAAGAGACCCAGTACTTC. Its translation is CASSQDSDQQETQYF.

The CDR3 loop is CASSRDRWDNEQFF. The CDR3 DNA sequence: TGTGCCAGCAGTCGGGACAGGTGGGACAATGAGCAGTTCTTC. This chain links TRBV2 with TRBJ2-1; 8 bases agree with TRBD1. Germline values: CDR1 SNHLY, CDR2 FYNNEI. The CDR3 is 14 amino acids. Trimming cost V 5 bases and J 5 bases; bases outside gene matches: 5.

This clonotype was seen a few times. The J gene is TRBJ2-5, the V gene TRBV12-3 or TRBV12-4; 9 bases agree with TRBD1. The DNA end is a closer match to TRBJ2-1, so the J assignment may be wrong. The CDR3 contains 18 residues. For the CDR3, the DNA is TGTGCCAGCAGCCTCTATCAACCGGGACAGGGTGAGAGGAATGAGCAGTTCTTC. Translated, it gives CASSLYQPGQGERNEQFF.

This chain joins TRBV7-3 and TRBJ2-5; 7 positions agree with TRBD1. The end of the DNA fits TRBJ2-1 better, so the J call may be wrong. CDR1 and CDR2 from the germline V gene are SGHTA and FQGTGA. The CDR3 totals 17 residues. The CDR3 spells CASSSHTTGWTNNEQFF. The CDR3 region has the DNA TGTGCCAGCAGCTCCCATACGACAGGGTGGACGAACAATGAGCAGTTCTTC.

This clonotype was picked up a small number of times. V and J are TRBV20-1 and TRBJ2-7; D possibly uses TRBD1 or TRBD2 (5 bases each). V dropped 3 bases and J dropped 2 bases, with 14 bases sitting between them. Germline loops: CDR1 DFQATT, CDR2 SNEGSKA (reference sequence). This CDR3 is built from 14 residues. The CDR3 coding sequence is TGCAGTGCTAGCTACTTCCAGGGAGCCTACGAGCAGTACTTC. Its translation is CSASYFQGAYEQYF.

V usage is TRBV7-2 and J usage is TRBJ2-1; 7 nucleotides match TRBD2. This CDR3 spans 17 amino acids. The V gene's germline CDR1 is SGHTA and CDR2 FQGNSA. V trimming: 1 base; J trimming: 2 bases; junction bases outside the gene matches: 8. This chain's CDR3 is CASSLDEAGQTYNEQFF. The CDR3 DNA reads as TGTGCCAGCAGCTTAGATGAAGCGGGGCAAACCTACAATGAGCAGTTCTTC.

This clonotype has more than one count but fewer than ten. The V and J genes are TRBV5-1 and TRBJ2-1; D remains unclear. Germline CDR1 reads SGHRS; CDR2 reads YFSETQ. Trimming left V 1 base short and J 6 bases short, with 17 bases between. The CDR3 is made up of 16 amino acids. This chain's CDR3 is CASSLNSRALVNEQFF. CDR3 bases: TGCGCCAGCAGCTTGAACTCAAGGGCCTTGGTCAATGAGCAGTTCTTC.

The rearrangement uses TRBV6-6 and TRBJ2-7; D may be TRBD1 (6 bases). The V gene's germline CDR1 is MNHNY and CDR2 SVGAGI (reference sequence). The CDR3 is 11 residues long. Trimming removed 4 bases at V and 13 bases at J, with 14 bases between. CDR3 in amino acids: CASSSWTDFYF. In DNA, the CDR3 is TGTGCCAGCAGTTCTTGGACAGACTTTTACTTC.

The V and J genes are TRBV20-1 and TRBJ2-5; tentative D call: TRBD2 (6 bases). Germline V gene lookup returns CDR1 DFQATT and CDR2 SNEGSKA (reference sequence). This CDR3 has 13 amino acids. With 3 bases removed from V and 4 bases from J, the gap between germline ends came to 12 bases. The CDR3: CSASGGALETQYF. DNA of the CDR3: TGCAGTGCTAGTGGAGGGGCGCTAGAGACCCAGTACTTC.

The chain links TRBV7-6 to TRBJ2-3; possible D gene TRBD2, 5 bases. The V end was cut by 3 bases, the J end by 2 bases, with 12 bases between. CDR3 length equals 15 residues. Germline values: CDR1 SGHVS, CDR2 FNYEAQ. CDR3 sequence: CASSFRRRDTDTQYF. The CDR3 region has the DNA TGTGCCAGCAGCTTCCGGAGGAGAGACACAGATACGCAGTATTTT.

This rearrangement joins TRBV7-9 to TRBJ1-4; D unclear. V lost 0 bases, J lost 3 bases, and 8 bases lay in between. This CDR3 region has 15 residues. The V gene's germline CDR1 is SEHNR and CDR2 FQNEAQ (reference sequence). CDR3: CASSLAGQSNEKLFF. CDR3 DNA: TGTGCCAGCAGCTTAGCAGGGCAGTCTAATGAAAAACTGTTTTTT.

This chain joins TRBV6-6 and TRBJ1-5, with unresolved D. V dropped 3 bases and J dropped 2 bases, with 14 bases sitting between them. This CDR3 has 16 amino acids. The V gene's germline CDR1 is MNHNY and CDR2 SVGAGI (reference sequence). The CDR3 DNA sequence: TGTGCCAGCAGTTATTGGGTGTTATGGGGCAATCAGCCCCAGCATTTT. Residues: CASSYWVLWGNQPQHF.

The genes are TRBV4-1 and TRBJ1-2; D gene ambiguous. The CDR3 is 13 residues long. Germline-derived CDR1 and CDR2 are MGHRA and YSYEKL. V was cut by 0 bases and J by 5 bases, with 7 bases left in between. Here the CDR3 DNA reads TGCGCCAGCAGCCAAGATGACGAATATGGCTACACCTTC. This translates into CASSQDDEYGYTF.

This clonotype has more than one count but fewer than ten. For the CDR3, the DNA is TGCAGTGCTAGCAGGGGGTTAACTGAAGCTTTCTTT. This sequence encodes CSASRGLTEAFF. The J gene is TRBJ1-1, the V gene TRBV20-1; 7 nucleotides line up with TRBD1. Per germline, CDR1 DFQATT and CDR2 SNEGSKA (reference sequence). The CDR3 spans 12 residues. V gave up 3 bases and J gave up 5 bases; unmatched junction bases: 3.

The gene calls are TRBV24-1 and TRBJ2-2; 7 nucleotides align to TRBD1. V trimming: 4 bases; J trimming: 4 bases; junction bases outside the gene matches: 11. Germline-derived CDR1 and CDR2 are KGHDR and SFDVKD. This CDR3 comprises 17 residues. The chain's CDR3 is CATSEEDRRSVTGELFF. CDR3 sequence (DNA): TGTGCCACCAGTGAAGAGGACAGGAGGTCGGTCACCGGGGAGCTGTTTTTT.

With regard to this clonotype: One end of the junction is discordant with germline, which a read error may explain. The CDR3 sequence: CATNRVQGAGEQYF. DNA of the CDR3: TGTGCCACCAACAGAGTCCAGGGGGCAGGCGAGCAGTACTTC. The chain links TRBV15 to TRBJ2-7, with TRBD1 matching over 8 bases. CDR3 length equals 14 residues. Germline lookup yields CDR1 LNHNV and CDR2 YYDKDF (reference sequence). The whole variable domain, filled in from reference TRBV15 and TRBJ2-7, reads DAMVIQNPRYQVTQFGKPVTLSCSQTLNHNVMYWYQQKSSQAPKLLFHYYDKDFNNEADTPDNFQSRRPNTSFCFLDIRSPGLGDTAMYLCATNRVQGAGEQYFGPGTRLTVT.

The CDR3 DNA is TGCAGCGTTGGGTATCTGAGGGCCTACGAGCAGTACTTC. Amino acids: CSVGYLRAYEQYF. V gene TRBV29-1 combines with J gene TRBJ2-7; perhaps TRBD2 as D (5 bases). This CDR3 region has 13 residues. Trimming pared 4 bases from V and 2 bases from J, leaving 12 bases between. CDR1 SQVTM and CDR2 ANQGSEA come from the germline V gene.

The chain carries TRBV7-3 and TRBJ2-7; D unclear. This CDR3 comprises 14 residues. Germline loops: CDR1 SGHTA, CDR2 FQGTGA. Between the trimmed V and J ends, which lost 2 bases and 3 bases, there was a span of 11 bases. The CDR3 spells CASSLWFWGYEQYF. The CDR3 bases are TGTGCCAGCAGCTTATGGTTTTGGGGCTACGAGCAGTACTTC.

The rearrangement links TRBV27 to TRBJ1-1; D is unresolved. CDR1 MNHEY and CDR2 SMNVEV come from the germline V gene (reference sequence). The CDR3 runs to 13 residues. V lost 6 bases and J lost 6, with 14 bases in between. The CDR3 DNA reads as TGTGCCAGCAGAGACGAAATTAGGTCTGAAGCTTTCTTT. Amino acid sequence: CASRDEIRSEAFF.